Here is one T cell receptor beta chain with its context. Antigen unknown. This PCR relied on a set of 60 Vbeta primers and 13 Jbeta primers. Assay used: immunoSEQ multiplex PCR; TCRdb lists only in-frame clones, some missing. Altogether about 190,000 clones are present, about 81% being singletons, with the ten largest covering around 2%. The CDR3 contains 14 residues. V trimming: 5 bases; J trimming: 5 bases; junction bases outside the gene matches: 7. CDR1 and CDR2 from the germline V gene are SNHLY and FYNNEI. The data derive from a study of cytomegalovirus exposure and HLA in healthy donors. Study-wide findings and caveats: Per published reports, the classifier diagnosed cytomegalovirus status with high specificity and sensitivity. Upon later analysis, TCR association rates were observed to vary by HLA locus, being highest for DRB1 and lowest for HLA-C. Overall, 164 TCR beta chains were annotated as cytomegalovirus-associated.

The chain uses TRBV2 and TRBJ2-7; 9 nucleotides agree with TRBD2. This TCR derives from a woman younger than 35 in good health and CMV-seropositive. The source material was PBMCs. The DNA of the CDR3 is TGTGCCAGCAGTCAACTAGCGGGCCCCCACGAGCAGTACTTC. As protein: CASSQLAGPHEQYF.